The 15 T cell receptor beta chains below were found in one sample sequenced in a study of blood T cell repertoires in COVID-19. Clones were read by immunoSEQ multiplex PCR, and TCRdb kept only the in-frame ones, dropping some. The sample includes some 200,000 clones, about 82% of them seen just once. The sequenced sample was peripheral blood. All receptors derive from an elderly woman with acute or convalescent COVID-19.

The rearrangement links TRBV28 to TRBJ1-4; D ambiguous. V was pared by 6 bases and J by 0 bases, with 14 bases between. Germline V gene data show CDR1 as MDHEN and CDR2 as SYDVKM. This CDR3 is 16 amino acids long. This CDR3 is CASSRGEIATNEKLFF. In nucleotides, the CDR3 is TGTGCCAGCAGCCGCGGGGAGATTGCAACTAATGAAAAACTGTTTTTT. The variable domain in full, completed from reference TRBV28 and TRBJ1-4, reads DVKVTQSSRYLVKRTGEKVFLECVQDMDHENMFWYRQDPGLGLRLIYFSYDVKMKEKGDIPEGYSVSREKKERFSLILESASTNQTSMYLCASSRGEIATNEKLFFGSGTQLSVL.

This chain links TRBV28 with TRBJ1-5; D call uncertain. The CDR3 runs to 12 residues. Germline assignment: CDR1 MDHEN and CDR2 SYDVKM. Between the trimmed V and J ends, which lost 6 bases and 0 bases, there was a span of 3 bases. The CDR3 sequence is CASRYSNQPQHF. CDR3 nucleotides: TGTGCCAGCAGATATAGCAATCAGCCCCAGCATTTT.

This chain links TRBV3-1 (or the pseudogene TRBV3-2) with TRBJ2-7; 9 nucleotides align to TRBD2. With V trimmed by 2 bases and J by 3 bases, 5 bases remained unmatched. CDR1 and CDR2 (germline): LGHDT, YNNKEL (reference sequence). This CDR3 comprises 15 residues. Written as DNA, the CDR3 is TGTGCCAGCAGCCAAAGGACTAGCGAATTCTACGAGCAGTACTTC. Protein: CASSQRTSEFYEQYF.

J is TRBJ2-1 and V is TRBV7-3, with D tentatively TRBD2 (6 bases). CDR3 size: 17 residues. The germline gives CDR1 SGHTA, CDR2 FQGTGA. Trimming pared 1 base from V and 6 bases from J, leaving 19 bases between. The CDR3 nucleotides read TGTGCCAGCAGCTTAAAGGGAGGATTTTCGCCGGCCAATGAGCAGTTCTTC. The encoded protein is CASSLKGGFSPANEQFF.

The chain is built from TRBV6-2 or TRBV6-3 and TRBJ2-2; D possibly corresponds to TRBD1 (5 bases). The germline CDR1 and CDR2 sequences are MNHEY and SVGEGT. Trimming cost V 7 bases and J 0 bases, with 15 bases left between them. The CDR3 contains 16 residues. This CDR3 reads CASTPSDIANTGELFF. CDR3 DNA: TGTGCCAGCACCCCTTCGGACATTGCGAACACCGGGGAGCTGTTTTTT.

DNA for the CDR3: TGTGCCAGCAGTGAAGAGGGGAACACCATATATTTT. Amino acid sequence: CASSEEGNTIYF. V and J are TRBV2 and TRBJ1-3; TRBD1 might be the D (5 bases). The length of the CDR3 is 12 residues. Germline lookup yields CDR1 SNHLY and CDR2 FYNNEI. Trimming took 1 base from V and 7 from J, leaving 5 bases between them.

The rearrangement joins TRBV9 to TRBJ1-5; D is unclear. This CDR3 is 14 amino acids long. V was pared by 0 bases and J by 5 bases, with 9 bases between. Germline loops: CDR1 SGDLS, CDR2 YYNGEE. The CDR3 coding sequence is TGTGCCAGCAGCGTAGAGGACTCTTATCAGCCCCAGCATTTT. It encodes CASSVEDSYQPQHF.

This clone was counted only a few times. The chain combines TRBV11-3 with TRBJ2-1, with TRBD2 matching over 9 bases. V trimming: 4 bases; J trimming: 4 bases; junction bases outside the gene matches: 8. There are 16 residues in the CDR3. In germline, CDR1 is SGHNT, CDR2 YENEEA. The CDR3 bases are TGTGCCAGCAGCTCCCGGGGGACTAGCCCTTACAATGAGCAGTTCTTC. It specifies CASSSRGTSPYNEQFF.

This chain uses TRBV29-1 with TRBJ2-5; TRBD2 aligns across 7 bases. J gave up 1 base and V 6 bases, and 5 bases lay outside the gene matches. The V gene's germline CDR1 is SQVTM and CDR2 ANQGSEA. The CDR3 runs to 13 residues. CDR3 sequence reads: CSVGGTFQETQYF. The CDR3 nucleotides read TGCAGCGTGGGGGGGACTTTCCAAGAGACCCAGTACTTC.

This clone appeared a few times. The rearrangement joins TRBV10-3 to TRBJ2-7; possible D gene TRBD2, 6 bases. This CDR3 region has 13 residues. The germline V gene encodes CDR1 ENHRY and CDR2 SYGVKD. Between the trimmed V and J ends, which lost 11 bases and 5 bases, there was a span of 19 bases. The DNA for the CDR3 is TGTGCCGTCCGTCCGGGAGTGCCAGACGAGCAGTACTTC. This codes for CAVRPGVPDEQYF.

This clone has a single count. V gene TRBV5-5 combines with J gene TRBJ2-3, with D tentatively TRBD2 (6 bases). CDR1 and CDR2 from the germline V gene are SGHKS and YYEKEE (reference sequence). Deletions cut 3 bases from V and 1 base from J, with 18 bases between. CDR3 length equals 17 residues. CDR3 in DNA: TGTGCCAGCAGCTGGGTCCCGCGGGGATTGGGCACAGATACGCAGTATTTT. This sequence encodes CASSWVPRGLGTDTQYF. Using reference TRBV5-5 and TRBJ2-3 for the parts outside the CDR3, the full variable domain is DAGVTQSPTHLIKTRGQQVTLRCSPISGHKSVSWYQQVLGQGPQFIFQYYEKEERGRGNFPDRFSARQFPNYSSELNVNALLLGDSALYLCASSWVPRGLGTDTQYFGPGTRLTVL.

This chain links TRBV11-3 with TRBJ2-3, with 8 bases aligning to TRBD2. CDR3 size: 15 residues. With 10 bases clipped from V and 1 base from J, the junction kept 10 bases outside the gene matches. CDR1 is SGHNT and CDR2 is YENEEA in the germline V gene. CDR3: CATSIGGGRTDTQYF. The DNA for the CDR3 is TGTGCCACTTCGATAGGCGGGGGGCGCACAGATACGCAGTATTTT.

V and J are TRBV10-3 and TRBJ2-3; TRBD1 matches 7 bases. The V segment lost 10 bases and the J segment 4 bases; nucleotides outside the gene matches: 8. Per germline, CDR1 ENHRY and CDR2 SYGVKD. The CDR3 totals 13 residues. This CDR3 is CATTTGSADTQYF. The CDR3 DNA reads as TGTGCCACCACGACAGGGAGCGCAGATACGCAGTATTTT.

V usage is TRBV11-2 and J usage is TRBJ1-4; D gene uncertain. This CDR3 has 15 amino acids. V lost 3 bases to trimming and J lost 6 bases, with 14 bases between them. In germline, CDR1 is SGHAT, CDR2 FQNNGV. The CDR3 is CASSFGRVLDEKLFF. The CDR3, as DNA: TGTGCCAGCAGCTTTGGCCGGGTCTTGGATGAAAAACTGTTTTTT.

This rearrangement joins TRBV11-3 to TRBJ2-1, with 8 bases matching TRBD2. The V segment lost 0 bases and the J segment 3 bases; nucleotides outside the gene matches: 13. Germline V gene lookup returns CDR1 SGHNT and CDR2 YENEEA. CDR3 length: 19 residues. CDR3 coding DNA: TGTGCCAGCAGCTTAGATAGCAGTCTTGCAGCGGGGGACTACAATGAGCAGTTCTTC. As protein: CASSLDSSLAAGDYNEQFF.